The 10 T cell receptor beta chains presented below share a single source sample, sequenced in a study of blood T cell repertoires in COVID-19. The method was immunoSEQ multiplex PCR; TCRdb's version includes in-frame clones alone and lacks a portion of them. Of approximately 200,000 clones in the sample, roughly 85% are singletons; the top ten hold roughly 2.6%. The sequencing input was peripheral blood. These receptors all stem from a man aged 45-65 years who had recovered from COVID-19.

The chain employs TRBV19 and TRBJ1-2; 9 nucleotides line up with TRBD1. V was pared by 4 bases and J by 5 bases, with 8 bases of the junction left unmatched. Germline loops: CDR1 LNHDA, CDR2 SQIVND (reference sequence). This CDR3 has 15 amino acids. The CDR3 loop reads CASSTTGTGTYGYTF. As DNA, the CDR3 is TGTGCCAGTAGTACGACCGGGACAGGGACATATGGCTACACCTTC.

The chain has TRBV7-9 and TRBJ1-3, with 10 bases aligning to TRBD1. This CDR3 has 15 residues. Germline V CDR1 and CDR2: SEHNR, FQNEAQ (reference sequence). Germline trimming cut 1 base from V and 4 bases from J; bases unmatched to any gene: 1. In DNA, the CDR3 is TGTGCCAGCAGCTTAGGGACAGGGGGAGGAAACACCATATATTTT. Its translation: CASSLGTGGGNTIYF.

The CDR3 region has the DNA TGTGCCAGCAGTTTAGAGCCGGGACAGAGATCCTACGAGCAGTACTTC. Protein product: CASSLEPGQRSYEQYF. J is TRBJ2-7 and V is TRBV28, with TRBD1 matching 7 bases. This CDR3 has 16 residues. Trimming took 2 bases from V and 1 from J; bases not matched to a gene: 8. Germline CDR1 reads MDHEN; CDR2 reads SYDVKM.

This chain joins TRBV3-1 (or the pseudogene TRBV3-2) and TRBJ2-3; the match to TRBD2 covers 11 bases. The CDR3 has 14 amino acids. V lost 4 bases to trimming and J lost 9 bases; unmatched junction nucleotides: 6. The germline CDR1 and CDR2 sequences are LGHDT and YNNKEL (reference sequence). This CDR3 reads CASSLAGGQGTQYF. The CDR3 DNA reads TGTGCCAGCAGCCTAGCGGGAGGGCAGGGCACGCAGTATTTT.

This clone was picked up a small number of times. This chain uses TRBV10-3 with TRBJ1-1; 11 bases map to TRBD1. This CDR3 comprises 15 residues. V lost 3 bases to trimming and J lost 3 bases; unmatched junction nucleotides: 3. CDR1 is ENHRY, CDR2 SYGVKD, per germline. CDR3 DNA sequence: TGTGCCATCAGTGACGCGGGACAGGGGGACACTGAAGCTTTCTTT. Translating gives CAISDAGQGDTEAFF.

The J gene is TRBJ2-3, the V gene TRBV29-1, with D hard to call. This CDR3 comprises 11 residues. Trimming took off 8 bases at V and 6 bases at J, with 12 bases between the two ends. Germline assignment: CDR1 SQVTM and CDR2 ANQGSEA. The CDR3 nucleotides read TGCAGCACCCCAAGAGGCGATACGCAGTATTTT. This codes for CSTPRGDTQYF.

This clone was seen only a few times. V is TRBV2 and J is TRBJ1-6; D may be TRBD1 (6 bases). Germline loops: CDR1 SNHLY, CDR2 FYNNEI. V was clipped by 7 bases and J by 0 bases, with 19 bases between them. CDR3 length: 18 residues. The CDR3 DNA reads TGTGCCAGCATCCGGGACACACTTGGGGTCTCCTATAATTCACCCCTCCACTTT. Translation: CASIRDTLGVSYNSPLHF.

DNA for the CDR3: TGTGCCAGCAGTTACTCTAGGGGCCCAGGGGGGACCCAGTACTTC. It specifies CASSYSRGPGGTQYF. V gene TRBV6-5 combines with J gene TRBJ2-5; 7 nucleotides line up with TRBD1. The CDR3 is made up of 15 amino acids. J lost 7 bases, V lost 0 bases, and 8 bases had no gene match. Germline lookup yields CDR1 MNHEY and CDR2 SVGAGI.

In this sample, this clone turned up a few times. The chain couples TRBV24-1 to TRBJ1-1; D not resolved. V was cut by 2 bases and J by 2 bases, with 5 bases left in between. The CDR3 loop spans 13 amino acids. Per germline, CDR1 KGHDR and CDR2 SFDVKD. As DNA, the CDR3 is TGTGCCACCAGTGATTACTACAACACTGAAGCTTTCTTT. Amino acids: CATSDYYNTEAFF.

This clone was detected only once. The genes are TRBV5-1 and TRBJ1-6; possibly TRBD1 for D (5 bases). Germline CDR1 is SGHRS and CDR2 is YFSETQ. This CDR3 comprises 15 residues. Trimming took 6 bases from V and 0 from J, leaving 10 bases between them. The CDR3 region has the DNA TGCGCCAGCACCCCTGACAGCTCCTATAATTCACCCCTCCACTTT. Its translation is CASTPDSSYNSPLHF.